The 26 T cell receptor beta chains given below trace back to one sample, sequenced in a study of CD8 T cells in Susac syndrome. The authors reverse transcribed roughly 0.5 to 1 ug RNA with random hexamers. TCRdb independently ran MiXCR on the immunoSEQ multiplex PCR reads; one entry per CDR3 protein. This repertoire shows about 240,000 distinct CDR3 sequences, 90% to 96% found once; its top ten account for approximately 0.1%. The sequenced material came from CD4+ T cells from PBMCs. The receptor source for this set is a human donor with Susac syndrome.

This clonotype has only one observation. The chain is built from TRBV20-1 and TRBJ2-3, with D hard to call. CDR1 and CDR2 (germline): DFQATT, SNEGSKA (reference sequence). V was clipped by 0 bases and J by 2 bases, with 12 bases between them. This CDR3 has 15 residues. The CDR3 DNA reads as TGCAGTGCTAGAGAGACTGCTGCATACACAGATACGCAGTATTTT. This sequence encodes CSARETAAYTDTQYF.

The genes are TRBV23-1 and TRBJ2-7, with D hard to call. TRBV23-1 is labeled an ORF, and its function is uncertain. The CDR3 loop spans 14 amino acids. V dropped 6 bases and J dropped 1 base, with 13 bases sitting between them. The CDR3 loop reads CASRSLSCSYEQYF. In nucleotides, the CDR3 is TGCGCCAGCAGGTCCCTCTCGTGTTCCTACGAGCAGTACTTC.

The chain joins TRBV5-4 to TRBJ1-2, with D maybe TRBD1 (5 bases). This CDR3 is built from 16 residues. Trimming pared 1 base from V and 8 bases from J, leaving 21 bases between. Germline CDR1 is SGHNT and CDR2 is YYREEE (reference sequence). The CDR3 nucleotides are TGTGCCAGCAGCTTGAGTTCAAGGGGCGCGATGGGAGGCTACACCTTC. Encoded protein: CASSLSSRGAMGGYTF.

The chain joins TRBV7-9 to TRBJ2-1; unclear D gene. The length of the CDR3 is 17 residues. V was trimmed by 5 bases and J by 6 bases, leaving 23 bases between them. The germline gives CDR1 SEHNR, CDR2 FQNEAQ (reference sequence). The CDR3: CASSPLLGGGLVNEQFF. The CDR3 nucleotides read TGTGCCAGCAGCCCCCTACTGGGTGGTGGTTTAGTCAATGAGCAGTTCTTC.

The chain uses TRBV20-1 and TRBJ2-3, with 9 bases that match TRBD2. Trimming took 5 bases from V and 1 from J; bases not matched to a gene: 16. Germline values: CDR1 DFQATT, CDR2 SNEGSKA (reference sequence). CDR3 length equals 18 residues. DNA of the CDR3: TGCAGTGCTCACGTAGCGGGGGTCCCGCTAGGCGGCACAGATACGCAGTATTTT. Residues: CSAHVAGVPLGGTDTQYF.

The CDR3 sequence is CASISPSYEQYF. The CDR3 DNA reads as TGCGCCAGCATTTCTCCCTCCTACGAGCAGTACTTC. The chain carries TRBV5-1 and TRBJ2-7; D gene ambiguous. V was pared by 6 bases and J by 0 bases, with 7 bases between. The CDR3 spans 12 residues. Germline V CDR1 and CDR2: SGHRS, YFSETQ.

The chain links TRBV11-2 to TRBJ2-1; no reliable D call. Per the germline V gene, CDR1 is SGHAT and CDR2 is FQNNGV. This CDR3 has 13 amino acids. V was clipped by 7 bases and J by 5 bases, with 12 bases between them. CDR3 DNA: TGTGCCAGCACCTCGAGGCGAAACAATGAGCAGTTCTTC. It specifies CASTSRRNNEQFF.

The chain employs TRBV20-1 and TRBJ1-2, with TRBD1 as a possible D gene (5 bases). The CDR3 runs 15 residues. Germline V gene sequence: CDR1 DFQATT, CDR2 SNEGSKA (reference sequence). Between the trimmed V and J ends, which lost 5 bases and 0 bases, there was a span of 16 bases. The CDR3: CSAAQGIRANYGYTF. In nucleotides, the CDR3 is TGCAGTGCTGCCCAGGGTATTAGAGCTAACTATGGCTACACCTTC.

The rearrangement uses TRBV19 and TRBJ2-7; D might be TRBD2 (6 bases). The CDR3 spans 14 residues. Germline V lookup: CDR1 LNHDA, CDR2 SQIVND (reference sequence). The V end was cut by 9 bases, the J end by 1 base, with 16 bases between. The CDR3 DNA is TGTGCCAGCACCGGACTACTATATTCCTACGAGCAGTACTTC. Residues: CASTGLLYSYEQYF.

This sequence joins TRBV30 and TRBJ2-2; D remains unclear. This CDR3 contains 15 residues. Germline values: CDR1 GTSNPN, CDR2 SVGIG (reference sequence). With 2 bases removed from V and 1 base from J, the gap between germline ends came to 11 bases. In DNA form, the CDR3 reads TGTGCCTGGAGTAGAGTAGGGAAGAACACCGGGGAGCTGTTTTTT. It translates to CAWSRVGKNTGELFF.

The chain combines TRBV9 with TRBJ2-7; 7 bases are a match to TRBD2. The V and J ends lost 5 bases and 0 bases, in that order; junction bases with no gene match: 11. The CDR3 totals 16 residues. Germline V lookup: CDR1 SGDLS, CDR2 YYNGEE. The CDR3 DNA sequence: TGTGCCAGCAGTGCTCTAGCGGCAACCAGCTCCTACGAGCAGTACTTC. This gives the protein CASSALAATSSYEQYF.

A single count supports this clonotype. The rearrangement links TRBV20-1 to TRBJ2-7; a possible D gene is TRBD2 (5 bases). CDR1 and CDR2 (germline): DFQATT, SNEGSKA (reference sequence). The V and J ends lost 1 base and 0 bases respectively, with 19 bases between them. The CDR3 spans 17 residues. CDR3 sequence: CSARAARGSGGSYEQYF. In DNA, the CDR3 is TGCAGTGCTAGAGCGGCTAGAGGGAGCGGAGGCTCCTACGAGCAGTACTTC.

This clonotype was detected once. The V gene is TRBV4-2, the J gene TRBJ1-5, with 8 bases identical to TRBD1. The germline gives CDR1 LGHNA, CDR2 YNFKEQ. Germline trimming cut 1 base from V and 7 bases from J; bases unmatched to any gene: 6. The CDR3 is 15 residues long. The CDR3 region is CASSQADRAGQPQHF. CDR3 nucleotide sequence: TGTGCCAGCAGCCAAGCGGACAGGGCAGGGCAGCCCCAGCATTTT.

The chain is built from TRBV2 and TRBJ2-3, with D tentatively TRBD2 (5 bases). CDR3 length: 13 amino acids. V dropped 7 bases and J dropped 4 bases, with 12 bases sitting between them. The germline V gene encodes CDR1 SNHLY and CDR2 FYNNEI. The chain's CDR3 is CASNWGAADTQYF. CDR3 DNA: TGTGCCAGCAATTGGGGAGCGGCAGATACGCAGTATTTT.

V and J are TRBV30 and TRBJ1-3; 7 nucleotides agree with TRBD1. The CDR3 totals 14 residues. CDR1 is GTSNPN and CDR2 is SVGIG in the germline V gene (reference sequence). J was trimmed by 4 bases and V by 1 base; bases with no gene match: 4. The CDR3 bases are TGTGCCTGGAGTGAAGGGGGCGCCGGAAACACCATATATTTT. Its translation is CAWSEGGAGNTIYF.

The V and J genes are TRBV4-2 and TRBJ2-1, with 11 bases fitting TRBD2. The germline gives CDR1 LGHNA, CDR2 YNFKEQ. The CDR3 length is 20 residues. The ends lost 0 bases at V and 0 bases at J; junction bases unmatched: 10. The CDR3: CASSQDIAGGDLFSYNEQFF. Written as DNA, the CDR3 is TGTGCCAGCAGCCAAGATATAGCGGGAGGGGACCTCTTCTCCTACAATGAGCAGTTCTTC.

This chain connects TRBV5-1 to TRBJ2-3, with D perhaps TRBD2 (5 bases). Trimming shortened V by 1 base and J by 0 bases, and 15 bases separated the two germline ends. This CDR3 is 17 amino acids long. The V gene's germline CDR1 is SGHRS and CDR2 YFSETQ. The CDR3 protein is CASSLRGSGQSTDTQYF. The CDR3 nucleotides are TGCGCCAGCAGCTTGCGGGGATCGGGCCAGAGCACAGATACGCAGTATTTT.

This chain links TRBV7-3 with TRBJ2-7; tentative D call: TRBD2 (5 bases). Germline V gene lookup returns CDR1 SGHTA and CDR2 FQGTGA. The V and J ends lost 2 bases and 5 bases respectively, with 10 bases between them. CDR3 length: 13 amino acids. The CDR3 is CASSLGPSNEQYF. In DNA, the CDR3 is TGTGCCAGCAGCTTAGGGCCTAGCAACGAGCAGTACTTC.

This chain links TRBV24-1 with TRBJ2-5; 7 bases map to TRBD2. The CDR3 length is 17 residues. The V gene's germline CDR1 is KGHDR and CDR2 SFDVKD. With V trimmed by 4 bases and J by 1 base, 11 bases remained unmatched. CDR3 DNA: TGTGCCACCAGTGACCTGCGGGAGTCAGGTCTCCAAGAGACCCAGTACTTC. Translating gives CATSDLRESGLQETQYF.

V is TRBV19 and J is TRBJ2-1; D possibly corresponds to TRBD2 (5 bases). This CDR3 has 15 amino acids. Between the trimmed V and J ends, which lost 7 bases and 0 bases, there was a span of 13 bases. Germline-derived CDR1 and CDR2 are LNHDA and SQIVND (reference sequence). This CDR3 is CASTRAESSYNEQFF. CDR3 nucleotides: TGTGCCAGTACCAGAGCGGAAAGCTCCTACAATGAGCAGTTCTTC. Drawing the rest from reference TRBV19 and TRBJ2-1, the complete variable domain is DGGITQSPKYLFRKEGQNVTLSCEQNLNHDAMYWYRQDPGQGLRLIYYSQIVNDFQKGDIAEGYSVSREKKESFPLTVTSAQKNPTAFYLCASTRAESSYNEQFFGPGTRLTVL.

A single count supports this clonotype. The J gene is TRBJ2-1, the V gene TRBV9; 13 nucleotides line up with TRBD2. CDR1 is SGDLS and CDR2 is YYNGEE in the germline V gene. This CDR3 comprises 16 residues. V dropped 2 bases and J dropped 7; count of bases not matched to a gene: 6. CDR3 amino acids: CASSVTGTSGINEQFF. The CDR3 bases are TGTGCCAGCAGCGTTACCGGGACTAGCGGGATTAATGAGCAGTTCTTC.

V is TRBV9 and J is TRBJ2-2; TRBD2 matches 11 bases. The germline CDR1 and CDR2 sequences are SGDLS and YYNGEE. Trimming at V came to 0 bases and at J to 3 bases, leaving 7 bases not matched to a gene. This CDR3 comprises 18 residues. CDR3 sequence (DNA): TGTGCCAGCAGCGTAGGACTAGCGGGATCGCCGCACACCGGGGAGCTGTTTTTT. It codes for CASSVGLAGSPHTGELFF.

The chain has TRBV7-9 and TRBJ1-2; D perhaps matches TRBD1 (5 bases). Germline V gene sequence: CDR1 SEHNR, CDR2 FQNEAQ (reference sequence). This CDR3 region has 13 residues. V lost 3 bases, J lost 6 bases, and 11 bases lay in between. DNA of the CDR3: TGTGCCAGCAGCTTTGGGCAGGGAGATGGCTACACCTTC. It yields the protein CASSFGQGDGYTF. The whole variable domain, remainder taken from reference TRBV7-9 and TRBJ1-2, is DTGVSQNPRHKITKRGQNVTFRCDPISEHNRLYWYRQTLGQGPEFLTYFQNEAQLEKSRLLSDRFSAERPKGSFSTLEIQRTEQGDSAMYLCASSFGQGDGYTFGSGTRLTVV.

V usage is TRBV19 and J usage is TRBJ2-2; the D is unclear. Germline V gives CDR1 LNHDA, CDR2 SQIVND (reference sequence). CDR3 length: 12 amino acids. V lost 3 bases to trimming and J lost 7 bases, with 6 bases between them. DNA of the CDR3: TGTGCCAGTAGTATTTTGGGCGGGGAGCTGTTTTTT. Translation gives CASSILGGELFF.

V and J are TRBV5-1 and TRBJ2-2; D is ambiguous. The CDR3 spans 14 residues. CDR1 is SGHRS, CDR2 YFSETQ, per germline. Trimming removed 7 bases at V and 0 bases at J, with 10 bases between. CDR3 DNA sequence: TGCGCCAGCGCAAGTGGAGCGAACACCGGGGAGCTGTTTTTT. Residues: CASASGANTGELFF.

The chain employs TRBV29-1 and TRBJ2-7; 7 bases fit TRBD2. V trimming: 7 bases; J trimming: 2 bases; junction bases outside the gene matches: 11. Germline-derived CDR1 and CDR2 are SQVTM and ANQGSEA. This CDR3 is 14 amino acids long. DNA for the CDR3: TGCAGCGGCATGACTGGGAGCGGGGCCTACGAGCAGTACTTC. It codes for CSGMTGSGAYEQYF.